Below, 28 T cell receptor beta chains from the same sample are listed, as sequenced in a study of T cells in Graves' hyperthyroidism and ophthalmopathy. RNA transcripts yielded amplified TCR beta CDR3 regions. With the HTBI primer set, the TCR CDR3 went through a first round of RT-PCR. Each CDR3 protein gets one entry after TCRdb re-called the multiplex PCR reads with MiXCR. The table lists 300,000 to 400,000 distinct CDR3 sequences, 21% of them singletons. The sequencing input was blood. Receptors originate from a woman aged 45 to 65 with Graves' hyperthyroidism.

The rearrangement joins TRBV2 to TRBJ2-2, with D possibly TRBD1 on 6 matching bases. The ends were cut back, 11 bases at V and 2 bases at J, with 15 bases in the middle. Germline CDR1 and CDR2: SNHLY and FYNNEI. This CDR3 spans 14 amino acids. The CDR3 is CAGRAGENTGELFF. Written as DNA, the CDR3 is TGTGCCGGCCGGGCAGGGGAAAACACCGGGGAGCTGTTTTTT.

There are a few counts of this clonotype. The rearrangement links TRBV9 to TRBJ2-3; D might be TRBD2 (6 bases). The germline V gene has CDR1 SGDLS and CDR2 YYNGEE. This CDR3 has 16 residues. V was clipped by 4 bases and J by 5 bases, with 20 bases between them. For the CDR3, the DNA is TGTGCCAGCAGCCCAGAGGTTGGCGGGGCGATAGATACGCAGTATTTT. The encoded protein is CASSPEVGGAIDTQYF.

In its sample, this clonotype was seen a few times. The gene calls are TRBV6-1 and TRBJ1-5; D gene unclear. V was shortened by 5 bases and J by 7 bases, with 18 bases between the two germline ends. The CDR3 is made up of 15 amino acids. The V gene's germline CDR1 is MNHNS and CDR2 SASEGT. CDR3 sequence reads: CASSPAAGARQPQHF. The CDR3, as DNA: TGTGCCAGCAGTCCTGCCGCAGGCGCGAGGCAGCCCCAGCATTTT.

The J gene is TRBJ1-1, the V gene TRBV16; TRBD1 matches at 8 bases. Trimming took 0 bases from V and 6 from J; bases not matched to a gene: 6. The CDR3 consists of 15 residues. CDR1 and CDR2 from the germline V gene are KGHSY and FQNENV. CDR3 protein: CASSQSRQGAAEAFF. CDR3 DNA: TGTGCCAGCAGCCAATCGAGGCAGGGGGCCGCTGAAGCTTTCTTT.

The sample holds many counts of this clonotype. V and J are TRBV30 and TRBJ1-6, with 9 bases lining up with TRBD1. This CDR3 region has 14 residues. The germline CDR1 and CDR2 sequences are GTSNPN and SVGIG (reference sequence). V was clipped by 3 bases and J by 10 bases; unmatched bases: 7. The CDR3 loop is CAWRADRGGSPLHF. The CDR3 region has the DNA TGTGCCTGGAGAGCGGACAGGGGAGGCTCACCCCTCCACTTT.

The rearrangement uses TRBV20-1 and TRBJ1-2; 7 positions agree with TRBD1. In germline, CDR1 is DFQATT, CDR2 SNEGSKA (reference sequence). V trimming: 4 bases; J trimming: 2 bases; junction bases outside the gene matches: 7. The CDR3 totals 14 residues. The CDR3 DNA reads TGCAGTGCTAAAGGACAGGCGCTGAACTATGGCTACACCTTC. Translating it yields CSAKGQALNYGYTF.

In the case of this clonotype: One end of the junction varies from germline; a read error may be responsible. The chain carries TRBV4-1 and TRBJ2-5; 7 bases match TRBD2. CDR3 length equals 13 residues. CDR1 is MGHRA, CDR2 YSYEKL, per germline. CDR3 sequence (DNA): TGCGCCAGCAGCAAGGGACTACTAGAGGCCCAGTACTTC. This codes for CASSKGLLEAQYF.

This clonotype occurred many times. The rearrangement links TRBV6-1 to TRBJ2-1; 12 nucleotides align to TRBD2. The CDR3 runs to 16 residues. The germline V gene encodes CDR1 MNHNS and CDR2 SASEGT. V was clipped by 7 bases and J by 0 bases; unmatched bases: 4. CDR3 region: CASKRLAGVSYNEQFF. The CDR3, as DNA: TGTGCCAGCAAGCGACTAGCGGGGGTCTCCTACAATGAGCAGTTCTTC.

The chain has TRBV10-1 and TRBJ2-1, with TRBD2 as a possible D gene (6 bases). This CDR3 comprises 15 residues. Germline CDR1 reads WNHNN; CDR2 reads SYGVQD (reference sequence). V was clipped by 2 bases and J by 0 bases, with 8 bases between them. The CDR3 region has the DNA TGCGCCAGCAGTGAGGTCGGGAGCTCCTACAATGAGCAGTTCTTC. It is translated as CASSEVGSSYNEQFF.

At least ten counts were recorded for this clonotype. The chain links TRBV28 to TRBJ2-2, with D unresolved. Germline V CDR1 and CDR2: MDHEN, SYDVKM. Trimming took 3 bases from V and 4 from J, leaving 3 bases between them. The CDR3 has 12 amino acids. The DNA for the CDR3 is TGTGCCAGCAGTTTTCCCACCGGGGAGCTGTTTTTT. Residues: CASSFPTGELFF.

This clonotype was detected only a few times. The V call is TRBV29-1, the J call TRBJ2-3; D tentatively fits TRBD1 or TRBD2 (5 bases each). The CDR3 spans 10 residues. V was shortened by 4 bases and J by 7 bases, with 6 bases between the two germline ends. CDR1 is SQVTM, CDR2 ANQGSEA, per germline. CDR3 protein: CSVGGNTQYF. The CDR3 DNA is TGCAGCGTTGGGGGGAATACGCAGTATTTT.

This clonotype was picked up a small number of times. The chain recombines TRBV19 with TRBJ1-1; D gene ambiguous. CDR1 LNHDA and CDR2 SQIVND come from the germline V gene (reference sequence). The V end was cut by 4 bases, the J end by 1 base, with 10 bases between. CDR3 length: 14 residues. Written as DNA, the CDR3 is TGTGCCAGTAGTAACTCGGCTGGGAACACTGAAGCTTTCTTT. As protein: CASSNSAGNTEAFF.

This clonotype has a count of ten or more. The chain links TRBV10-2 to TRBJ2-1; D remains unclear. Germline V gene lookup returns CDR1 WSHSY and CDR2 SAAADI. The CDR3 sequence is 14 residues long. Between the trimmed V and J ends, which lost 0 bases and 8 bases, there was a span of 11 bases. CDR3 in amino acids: CASSESNSIDEQFF. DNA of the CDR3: TGCGCCAGCAGTGAGTCGAATAGCATCGATGAGCAGTTCTTC.

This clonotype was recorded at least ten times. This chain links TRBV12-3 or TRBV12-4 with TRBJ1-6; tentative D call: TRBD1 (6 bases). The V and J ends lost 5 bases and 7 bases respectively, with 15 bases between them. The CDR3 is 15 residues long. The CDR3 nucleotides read TGTGCCAGCAGTCCGGATTCAGGGGCAAATTCACCCCTCCACTTT. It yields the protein CASSPDSGANSPLHF.

CDR3 DNA sequence: TGTGCCACCAGCAGTGGATTTCGTGGGCCAGGGCAGCCCCAGCATTTT. This encodes CATSSGFRGPGQPQHF. The V call is TRBV15, the J call TRBJ1-5, with a weak D call TRBD1 (5 bases). Trimming removed 3 bases from V and 7 bases from J, with 19 bases in between. The CDR3 has 16 residues. The germline V gene has CDR1 LNHNV and CDR2 YYDKDF (reference sequence). The full variable domain, rest sourced from reference TRBV15 and TRBJ1-5, is DAMVIQNPRYQVTQFGKPVTLSCSQTLNHNVMYWYQQKSSQAPKLLFHYYDKDFNNEADTPDNFQSRRPNTSFCFLDIRSPGLGDTAMYLCATSSGFRGPGQPQHFGDGTRLSIL.

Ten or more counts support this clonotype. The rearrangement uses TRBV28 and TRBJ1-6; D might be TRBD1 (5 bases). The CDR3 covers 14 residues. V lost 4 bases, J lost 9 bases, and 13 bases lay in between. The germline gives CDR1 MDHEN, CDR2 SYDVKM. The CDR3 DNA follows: TGTGCCAGCAGTTCTGACAGATTACTTTCACCCCTCCACTTT. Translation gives CASSSDRLLSPLHF.

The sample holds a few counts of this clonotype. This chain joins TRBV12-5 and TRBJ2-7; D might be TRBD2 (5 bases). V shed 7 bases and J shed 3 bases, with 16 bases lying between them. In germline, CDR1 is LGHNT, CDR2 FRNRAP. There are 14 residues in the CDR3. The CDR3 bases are TGTGCTAGTGCCCCATCCGGACTTCTCTACGAGCAGTACTTC. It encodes CASAPSGLLYEQYF.

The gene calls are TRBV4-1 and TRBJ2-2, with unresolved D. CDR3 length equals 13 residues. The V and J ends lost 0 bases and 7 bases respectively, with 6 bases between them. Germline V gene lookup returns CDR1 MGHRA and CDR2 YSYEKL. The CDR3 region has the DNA TGCGCCAGCAGCCAAGATAGCCTCGGGGAGCTGTTTTTT. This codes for CASSQDSLGELFF.

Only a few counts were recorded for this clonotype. CDR3: CSASSGATVPEQYF. The CDR3 bases are TGCAGTGCTTCTAGCGGGGCGACGGTCCCCGAGCAGTACTTC. The V call is TRBV20-1, the J call TRBJ2-7; 9 nucleotides line up with TRBD2. V lost 5 bases, J lost 6 bases, and 11 bases stayed unmatched. Germline V lookup: CDR1 DFQATT, CDR2 SNEGSKA (reference sequence). The CDR3 is made up of 14 amino acids.

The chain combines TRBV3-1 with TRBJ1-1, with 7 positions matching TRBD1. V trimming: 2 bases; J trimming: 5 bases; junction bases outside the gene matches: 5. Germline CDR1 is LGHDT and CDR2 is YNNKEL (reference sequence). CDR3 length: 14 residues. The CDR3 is CASSQLRDRTEAFF. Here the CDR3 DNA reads TGTGCCAGCAGCCAACTCCGGGACAGAACTGAAGCTTTCTTT. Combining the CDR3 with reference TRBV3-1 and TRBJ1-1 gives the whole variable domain DTAVSQTPKYLVTQMGNDKSIKCEQNLGHDTMYWYKQDSKKFLKIMFSYNNKELIINETVPNRFSPKSPDKAHLNLHINSLELGDSAVYFCASSQLRDRTEAFFGQGTRLTVV.

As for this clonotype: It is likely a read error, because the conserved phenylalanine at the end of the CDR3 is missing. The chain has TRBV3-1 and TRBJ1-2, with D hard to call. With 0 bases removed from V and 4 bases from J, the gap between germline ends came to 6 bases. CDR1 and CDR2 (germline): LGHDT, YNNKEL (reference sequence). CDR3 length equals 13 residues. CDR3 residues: CASSQETIYGYTL. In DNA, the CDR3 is TGTGCCAGCAGCCAAGAGACAATCTATGGCTACACCCTC.

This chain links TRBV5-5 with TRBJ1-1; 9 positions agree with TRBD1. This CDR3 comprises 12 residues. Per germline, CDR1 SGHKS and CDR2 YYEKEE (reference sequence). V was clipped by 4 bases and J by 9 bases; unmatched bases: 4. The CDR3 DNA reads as TGTGCCAGCAGCACAGGACAGGGGAAAGCTTTCTTT. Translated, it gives CASSTGQGKAFF. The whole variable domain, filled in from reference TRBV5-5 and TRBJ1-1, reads DAGVTQSPTHLIKTRGQQVTLRCSPISGHKSVSWYQQVLGQGPQFIFQYYEKEERGRGNFPDRFSARQFPNYSSELNVNALLLGDSALYLCASSTGQGKAFFGQGTRLTVV.

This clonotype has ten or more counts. The CDR3 region is CASSEYGGGEPQHF. For the CDR3, the DNA is TGTGCCAGCAGTGAATATGGGGGTGGTGAGCCCCAGCATTTT. V gene TRBV6-1 combines with J gene TRBJ1-5, with TRBD1 as a possible D gene (5 bases). Trimming removed 2 bases from V and 8 bases from J, with 13 bases in between. Germline values: CDR1 MNHNS, CDR2 SASEGT. This CDR3 has 14 residues.

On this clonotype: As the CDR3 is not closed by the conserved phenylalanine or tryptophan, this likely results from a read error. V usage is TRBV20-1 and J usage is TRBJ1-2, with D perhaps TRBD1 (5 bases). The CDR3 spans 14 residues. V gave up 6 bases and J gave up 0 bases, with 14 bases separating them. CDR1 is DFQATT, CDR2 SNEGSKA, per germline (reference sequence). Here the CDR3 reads CSAQRGVTNYGYTL. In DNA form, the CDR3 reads TGCAGTGCCCAACGAGGGGTTACTAACTATGGCTACACCCTC.

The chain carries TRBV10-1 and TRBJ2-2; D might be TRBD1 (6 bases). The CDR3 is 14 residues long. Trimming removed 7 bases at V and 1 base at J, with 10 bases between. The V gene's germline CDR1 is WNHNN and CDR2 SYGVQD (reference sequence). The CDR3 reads CASKDSRNTGELFF. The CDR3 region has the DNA TGCGCCAGCAAGGACAGCCGGAACACCGGGGAGCTGTTTTTT.

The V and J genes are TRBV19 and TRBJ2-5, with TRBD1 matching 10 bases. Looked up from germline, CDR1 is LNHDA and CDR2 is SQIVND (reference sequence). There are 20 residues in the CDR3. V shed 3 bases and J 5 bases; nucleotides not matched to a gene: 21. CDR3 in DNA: TGTGCCAGTAGTATCCACTCGCCCCCCGCGACAGGGGGCGCCCGGGAGACCCAGTACTTC. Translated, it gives CASSIHSPPATGGARETQYF. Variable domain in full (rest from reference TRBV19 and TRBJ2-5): DGGITQSPKYLFRKEGQNVTLSCEQNLNHDAMYWYRQDPGQGLRLIYYSQIVNDFQKGDIAEGYSVSREKKESFPLTVTSAQKNPTAFYLCASSIHSPPATGGARETQYFGPGTRLLVL.

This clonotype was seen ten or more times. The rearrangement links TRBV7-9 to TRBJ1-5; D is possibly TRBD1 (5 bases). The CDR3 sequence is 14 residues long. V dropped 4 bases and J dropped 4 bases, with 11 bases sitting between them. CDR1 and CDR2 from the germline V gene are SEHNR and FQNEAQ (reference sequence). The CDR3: CASSSWEGNQPQHF. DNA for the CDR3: TGTGCCAGCAGCTCCTGGGAGGGGAATCAGCCCCAGCATTTT.

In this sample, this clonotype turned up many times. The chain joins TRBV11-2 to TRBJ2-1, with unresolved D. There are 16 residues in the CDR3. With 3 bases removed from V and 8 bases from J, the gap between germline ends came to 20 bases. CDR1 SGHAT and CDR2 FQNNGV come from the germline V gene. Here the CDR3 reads CASSFSARSRVDEQFF. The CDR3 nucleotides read TGTGCCAGCAGCTTCTCGGCGCGGAGCCGGGTAGATGAGCAGTTCTTC.